This passage covers 2 T cell receptor beta chains from one sample sequenced in a study of blood T cells in healthy people across ages. Together with a sample-barcoded 5' primer, a J-beta primer mix was included in a second PCR lasting roughly 6 to 12 cycles. MiXCR was run by TCRdb on the 5' RACE reads, yielding one entry per CDR3 protein. The sample yields fewer than 900,000 distinct CDR3 sequences, 43% seen once. Sequenced sample: blood. These receptors came from a woman aged 60-75 years in good health.

V usage is TRBV5-1 and J usage is TRBJ1-2, with 7 positions matching TRBD1. This CDR3 comprises 15 residues. Per germline, CDR1 SGHRS and CDR2 YFSETQ. V was clipped by 4 bases and J by 3 bases; unmatched bases: 9. As DNA, the CDR3 is TGCGCCAGCAGCGCGCGAGGGGGCGCGGACTATGGCTACACCTTC. Translation gives CASSARGGADYGYTF.

The V and J genes are TRBV21-1 and TRBJ2-7; the table calls TRBD1, which could not be checked here. TRBV21-1 is noted as a pseudogene. This CDR3 has 16 amino acids. CDR3 nucleotide sequence: TGTGCCGGCAGCGCCGGTGGCGGGGCCGATCTCTACGAGCAGTACTTC. Amino acid sequence: CAGSAGGGADLYEQYF.